A selection of T cell receptor beta chains follows, all from one sample in a study of radiation and T cells in renal cell carcinoma. TCRdb keeps only in-frame clones here, not all; method: immunoSEQ multiplex PCR. The sample lists some 130,000 clones, around four fifths occurring once. The sequenced sample was blood, obtained from a patient whose treatment included radiotherapy and nephrectomy. The receptors were gathered from a woman in her fifties or sixties with renal cell carcinoma. Both conserved end residues are part of each CDR3. A D gene is named only where the DNA matches it firmly. Expanded clones get a size class; other rows say once, few or many, or leave the size out.

J gene | clone size | V gene | D gene | CDR3 DNA | CDR3 protein
TRBJ1-3 | few | TRBV9 | NA | TGTGCCAGCAGCGTAGCGGGGGCCTCTGGAAACACCATATATTTT | CASSVAGASGNTIYF
TRBJ2-3 | NA | TRBV4-2 | TRBD2 | TGTGCCAGCAGCCAAGAATCTAGCGGAAGCACAGATACGCAGTATTTT | CASSQESSGSTDTQYF
TRBJ1-1 | NA | TRBV7-8 | NA | TGTGCCAGCAGCTTAGGTGGGATCGCTAGCATGAACACTGAAGCTTTCTTT | CASSLGGIASMNTEAFF
TRBJ2-5 | NA | TRBV5-1 | NA | TGCGCCAGCAGTTCCAGGGCTATCGGGAGTTTGCCGGAGACCCAGTACTTC | CASSSRAIGSLPETQYF
TRBJ2-7 | NA | TRBV7-2 | NA | TGTGCCAGCAGCTTGACTGGCTTCGGCTACGAGCAGTACTTC | CASSLTGFGYEQYF
TRBJ2-7 | NA | TRBV2 | TRBD1 | TGTGCCAGCAGTACAGGGGGCCTATCCTACGAGCAGTACTTC | CASSTGGLSYEQYF
TRBJ2-7 | NA | TRBV6-5 | TRBD1 | TGTGCCAGCAGTCAAGGACAGGGTGAAGGTTACGAGCAGTACTTC | CASSQGQGEGYEQYF
TRBJ1-5 | NA | TRBV4-3 | NA | TGCGCCAGCAGCCTTGGCCACCATAGCAATCAGCCCCAGCATTTT | CASSLGHHSNQPQHF
TRBJ2-1 | NA | TRBV5-8 | TRBD2 | TGTGCCTGTACGCGAGGACTAGCGGGAGGCCCGGAAGAAGATAAGTTCTTC | CACTRGLAGGPEEDKFF
TRBJ1-2 | few | TRBV28 | TRBD1 | TGTGCCAGCAGTTTCCTACGACAGCGACAGGGCAACCTCTATGGCTACACCTTC | CASSFLRQRQGNLYGYTF
TRBJ2-1 | NA | TRBV9 | TRBD2 | TGTGCCAGCAGCGTAGCTGGCGGGAGTGGCTCCTACAATGAGCAGTTCTTC | CASSVAGGSGSYNEQFF
TRBJ1-4 | NA | TRBV4-3 | NA | TGCGCCAGCAGCCAAGGGGACTCAAATGAAAAACTGTTTTTT | CASSQGDSNEKLFF
TRBJ2-1 | NA | TRBV9 | TRBD2 | TGTGCCAGCAGCGTAGGGACTAGCGGGCTGTACAATGAGCAGTTCTTC | CASSVGTSGLYNEQFF
TRBJ2-1 | NA | TRBV5-1 | TRBD1 | TGCGCCAGCAGCAGGGGGGCGAACGCGGACAGGGGAGATGAGCAGTTCTTC | CASSRGANADRGDEQFF
TRBJ2-4 | NA | TRBV27 | NA | TGTGCCAGCAGTTCTATCCCTGGGGGCAAAAACATTCAGTACTTC | CASSSIPGGKNIQYF
TRBJ2-3 | NA | TRBV14 | TRBD1 | TGTGCCAGCAGCCCAACAGGGGCAGATACGCAGTATTTT | CASSPTGADTQYF
TRBJ2-7 | NA | TRBV29-1 | NA | TGCAGCGCCGACGACAGGTACTCCCACGAGCAGTACTTC | CSADDRYSHEQYF
TRBJ2-7 | once | TRBV5-1 | TRBD1 | TGCGCCAGCAGCTGGGGACAGGGGCCCTACGAGCAGTACTTC | CASSWGQGPYEQYF
TRBJ2-2 | NA | TRBV9 | NA | TGTGCCAGCAGTCCTTCGGGGCAGTTACTATCGAACACCGGGGAGCTGTTTTTT | CASSPSGQLLSNTGELFF
TRBJ2-7 | NA | TRBV28 | NA | TGTGCCAGCAGTTTACGGCGTGGGGTTCTTTACGAGCAGTACTTC | CASSLRRGVLYEQYF
TRBJ1-2 | NA | TRBV5-1 | TRBD1 | TGCGCCAGCAGCTTCCAGGGGGATGGCTACACCTTC | CASSFQGDGYTF
TRBJ1-1 | NA | TRBV6-5 | TRBD1 | TGTGCCAGCAGTTACTCACGGACAGGGGACACTGAAGCTTTCTTT | CASSYSRTGDTEAFF
TRBJ2-3 | NA | TRBV6-5 | TRBD1 | TGTGCCAGCAGTTACCGGGACAGGGGGCGGGCAGATACGCAGTATTTT | CASSYRDRGRADTQYF
TRBJ2-7 | NA | TRBV6-5 | NA | TGTGCCAGCAGTTATACCAGCTCCTACGAGCAGTACTTC | CASSYTSSYEQYF
TRBJ1-5 | few | TRBV28 | NA | TGTGCCAGCAGTTTTGGTCTGCAGCCCCAGCATTTT | CASSFGLQPQHF
TRBJ1-5 | NA | TRBV4-2 | NA | TGTGCCAGCAGCCAAGATAAAGGGAGAGGGCAGCCCCAGCATTTT | CASSQDKGRGQPQHF
TRBJ2-2 | NA | TRBV18 | NA | TGTGCCAGCTCACGGACAGTTTCCGGGGAGCTGTTTTTT | CASSRTVSGELFF
TRBJ2-3 | NA | TRBV4-3 | TRBD2 | TGCGCCAGCAGCCAAGAACGAGGGAGGGCTGGGGATACGCAGTATTTT | CASSQERGRAGDTQYF
TRBJ2-7 | NA | TRBV6-5 | NA | TGTGCCAGCAGTTACTTAAGGCAGGGGAGCTCCTACGAGCAGTACTTC | CASSYLRQGSSYEQYF
TRBJ2-6 | NA | TRBV10-2 | TRBD1 | TGCGCCAGCAGTGAAATGCGTCTAGGGACAGGGAGCTCTGGGGCCAACGTCCTGACTTTC | CASSEMRLGTGSSGANVLTF
TRBJ2-1 | NA | TRBV25-1 | TRBD1 | TGTGCCAGCAGTGAATTGAAAAGGACAGGGGGCGAGCAGTTCTTC | CASSELKRTGGEQFF
TRBJ2-4 | once | TRBV5-4 | NA | TGTGCCAGCAGCTCTTTAGATGAAGGTCGACTAGCCAAAAACATTCAGTACTTC | CASSSLDEGRLAKNIQYF
TRBJ1-1 | NA | TRBV7-3 | TRBD1 | TGTGCCAGCAGCCCGACAGGGATTACTGAAGCTTTCTTT | CASSPTGITEAFF
TRBJ1-2 | NA | TRBV5-6 | NA | TGTGCCAGCACCCGAGGAGAGCTATATTATGGCTACACCTTC | CASTRGELYYGYTF
TRBJ2-7 | NA | TRBV2 | NA | TGTGCCAGCAGAACGACGGCGACCTACGAGCAGTACTTC | CASRTTATYEQYF
TRBJ2-5 | NA | TRBV7-2 | NA | TGTGCCAGCAGCTTCGGTAACGTCCCCCGGGAGACCCAGTACTTC | CASSFGNVPRETQYF
TRBJ2-1 | few | TRBV7-2 | NA | TGTGCCAGCAGCTTTGGTAGCAATCAGCAGTTCTTC | CASSFGSNQQFF
TRBJ2-5 | NA | TRBV4-1 | NA | TGCGCCAGCAGCCAAGTCGGTCAGCAAGAGACCCAGTACTTC | CASSQVGQQETQYF
TRBJ1-6 | NA | TRBV4-1 | TRBD1 | TGCGCCAGCAGCCAGGAAGGGGACAGGGCCTATTCACCCCTCCACTTT | CASSQEGDRAYSPLHF
TRBJ1-1 | NA | TRBV5-1 | NA | TGCGCCAGCAGCTTGACCGACAGACCGAACACTGAAGCTTTCTTT | CASSLTDRPNTEAFF
TRBJ1-2 | once | TRBV11-2 | NA | TGTGCCAGCAGCTTCGGACCAAACGGGGGCTACACCTTC | CASSFGPNGGYTF
TRBJ2-5 | NA | TRBV28 | TRBD1 | TGTGCCAGCAGCCCTAGACTGGGACAGGATGGATATCGTGGGACCCAGTACTTC | CASSPRLGQDGYRGTQYF
TRBJ2-5 | NA | TRBV7-2 | NA | TGTGCCAGCAGCTTAGCAGTTGGGGAGACCCAGTACTTC | CASSLAVGETQYF
TRBJ2-3 | once | TRBV11-2 | TRBD2 | TGTGCCAGCAGCTTGGCGGGGGTCAGCACAGATACGCAGTATTTT | CASSLAGVSTDTQYF
TRBJ2-5 | NA | TRBV6-1 | NA | TGTGCCAGCAGTGTCTCGGGGATAGAGACCCAGTACTTC | CASSVSGIETQYF
TRBJ2-1 | NA | TRBV5-1 | NA | TGCGCCAGCAGCCCTCAGCGGCTACCCTCCTACAATGAGCAGTTCTTC | CASSPQRLPSYNEQFF
TRBJ2-3 | once | TRBV5-1 | NA | TGCGCCAGCAGCTTGGTAGCAGACGTTGAGACGCAGTATTTT | CASSLVADVETQYF
TRBJ2-5 | few | TRBV13 | TRBD2 | TGTGCCAGCAGCCCCAGGACTAGCGGGGAGACCCAGTACTTC | CASSPRTSGETQYF
TRBJ2-5 | NA | TRBV28 | NA | TGTGCCAGCGGTCAGGCAGGGGTAGAGACCCAGTACTTC | CASGQAGVETQYF
TRBJ1-6 | NA | TRBV6-9 | TRBD1 | TGTGCCAGCAGATACGTCCCCGGGACAGGGCATTCACCCCTCCACTTT | CASRYVPGTGHSPLHF
TRBJ1-1 | NA | TRBV19 | TRBD1 | TGTGCCAGTAGTTTACGGACAGGGGATAACACTGAAGCTTTCTTT | CASSLRTGDNTEAFF
TRBJ1-1 | NA | TRBV7-2 | TRBD1 | TGTGCCAGCAGCTACAGACAGGGAATCATCACTGAAGCTTTCTTT | CASSYRQGIITEAFF